These T cell receptor beta chains were read from a single sample in a study of blood T cell repertoires in COVID-19. Sequenced by immunoSEQ multiplex PCR; TCRdb stores in-frame clones only, minus some. The repertoire consists of 150,000 to 180,000 clones, with about 79% occurring once and the leading ten covering about 8.9%. Sequences were obtained from peripheral blood. The receptor source for this set is a woman aged 45-65 years with acute or convalescent COVID-19. Both conserved end residues are part of each CDR3. A D gene is named only where the DNA matches it firmly. A clone size is listed for some rows: how often the clone was seen (once, few, many), or a class if it is expanded.

TRBD1 TRBJ1-4 TRBV27 once TGTGCCAGCGCGGACAGGGTAAACGAAAAACTGTTTTTT CASADRVNEKLFF
TRBD1 TRBJ2-5 TRBV5-5 NA TGTGCCAGCAGAGGCCCGGGACAGGGAAGGGAGACCCAGTACTTC CASRGPGQGRETQYF
TRBD1 TRBJ2-6 TRBV5-4 once TGTGCCAGCAGCTCACGGGACAGGACCTACTCTGGGGCCAACGTCCTGACTTTC CASSSRDRTYSGANVLTF
TRBD2 TRBJ2-3 TRBV11-2 NA TGTGCCAGCAGCTTAGCGGGGGGGCCAGATACGCAGTATTTT CASSLAGGPDTQYF
NA TRBJ2-3 TRBV18 few TGTGCCAGCTCACCACGGCTGTTTACGCAGTATTTT CASSPRLFTQYF
NA TRBJ2-7 TRBV19 few TGTGCCAGTAAGGGACTGGGGGCCTACGAGCAGTACTTC CASKGLGAYEQYF
NA TRBJ1-2 TRBV6-5 NA TGTGCCAGCAGTTACTCTACCGGTCGGTATGGCTACACCTTC CASSYSTGRYGYTF
NA TRBJ1-2 TRBV11-3 NA TGTGCCAGCAGCCCAGGGGACGGCTATGGCTACACCTTC CASSPGDGYGYTF
TRBD1 TRBJ1-5 TRBV19 NA TGTGCCAGTATCCGGGACAGACGTTCTAGCAATCAGCCCCAGCATTTT CASIRDRRSSNQPQHF
TRBD1 TRBJ1-1 TRBV5-4 NA TGTGCCAGCAGCTGGGACAGGGGGAGTTCTGAAGCTTTCTTT CASSWDRGSSEAFF
TRBD1 TRBJ2-5 TRBV6-5 NA TGTGCCAGCGGCCTCCGGACAGGACAAGAGACCCAGTACTTC CASGLRTGQETQYF
NA TRBJ1-1 TRBV7-9 NA TGTGCCAGCAGCTTAGTGGCCGCCGACACTGAAGCTTTCTTT CASSLVAADTEAFF
TRBD2 TRBJ2-2 TRBV9 NA TGTGCCAGCAGGGGACTAGCGGGGAACACCGGGGAGCTGTTTTTT CASRGLAGNTGELFF
NA TRBJ2-1 TRBV6-2/TRBV6-3 NA TGTGCCAGCAGTGTACGACCATTTAGAGGCCACAATGAGCAGTTCTTC CASSVRPFRGHNEQFF
TRBD1 TRBJ2-7 TRBV18 NA TGTGCCAGCTCACAGGGACAGAACTACGAGCAGTACTTC CASSQGQNYEQYF
NA TRBJ1-1 TRBV6-6 once TGTGCCAGCAGGCGTCCCCCCGAGGGGGATGCTTTCTTT CASRRPPEGDAFF
NA TRBJ1-4 TRBV7-9 few TGTGCCAGCAGCCCACAGGGTAATGAAAAACTGTTTTTT CASSPQGNEKLFF
TRBD1 TRBJ2-7 TRBV18 NA TGTGCCAGCTCACTCCCGGGACAGGGATACTACGAGCAGTACTTC CASSLPGQGYYEQYF
TRBD1 TRBJ2-3 TRBV27 once TGTGCCAGCAGGGGGACAGGGAAAAGCACAGATACGCAGTATTTT CASRGTGKSTDTQYF
TRBD1 TRBJ1-5 TRBV28 NA TGTGCCAGCAGTTCCGACAGGGCTGGGCAGCCCCAGCATTTT CASSSDRAGQPQHF
NA TRBJ1-3 TRBV6-5 NA TGTGCCAGCAGTTACTCGAACCCTATCTCTGGAAACACCATATATTTT CASSYSNPISGNTIYF
NA TRBJ1-2 TRBV5-1 once TGCGCCAGCAGCGCCGCGCGCCCGAAGACGGACATATATGGCTACACCTTC CASSAARPKTDIYGYTF
TRBD1 TRBJ1-2 TRBV7-3 once TGTGCCAGCAGCCCTGGGACAGGGGGCGGCCCCTACACCTTC CASSPGTGGGPYTF
TRBD1 TRBJ2-7 TRBV28 NA TGTGCCAGCAGTGACCCTAACAGGGGAGTGTACTTC CASSDPNRGVYF
TRBD1 TRBJ1-2 TRBV4-3 NA TGCGCCAGCAGCCAAGATCAGTCCAGGGGGCGTTATGGCTACACCTTC CASSQDQSRGRYGYTF
TRBD1 TRBJ1-1 TRBV6-5 NA TGTGCCAGCAGTCCCAGGGGGCCGGGCACTGAAGCTTTCTTT CASSPRGPGTEAFF
TRBD1 TRBJ2-3 TRBV5-4 NA TGTGCCAGCAGCTTGGGGGGACAGGAGGCAGATACGCAGTATTTT CASSLGGQEADTQYF
TRBD1 TRBJ1-4 TRBV9 NA TGTGCCAGCAGCGTCGGGACAGGGGGGACTTATAATGAAAAACTGTTTTTT CASSVGTGGTYNEKLFF
NA TRBJ1-2 TRBV12-3/TRBV12-4 NA TGTGCCAGCAGTGCAGGGTATGGCTACACCTTC CASSAGYGYTF
TRBD1 TRBJ2-3 TRBV29-1 NA TGCAGCGTCGGGGGCCTCAGGGGGCCGGGAGATACGCAGTATTTT CSVGGLRGPGDTQYF
NA TRBJ1-1 TRBV28 NA TGTGCCAGCAGTTCTGGCAACAGGAACACTGAAGCTTTCTTT CASSSGNRNTEAFF
TRBD1 TRBJ1-5 TRBV19 NA TGTGCCAGTAGTATAGATGGGACTCCGGGACAGGGTGGTGGCAATCAGCCCCAGCATTTT CASSIDGTPGQGGGNQPQHF
NA TRBJ1-4 TRBV5-8 NA TGTGCCAGCAGCTTGGAAAGTCAGGGCGGGGATGAAAAACTGTTTTTT CASSLESQGGDEKLFF
NA TRBJ1-2 TRBV7-2 NA TGTGCCAGCAGCAGGGGAAAGGGTACTGGCTACACCTTC CASSRGKGTGYTF
NA TRBJ2-1 TRBV19 NA TGTGCCAGTAGTATAATTGGTCTCGGGGACTACAATGAGCAGTTCTTC CASSIIGLGDYNEQFF
NA TRBJ1-5 TRBV28 NA TGTGCCAGCAGCTCACATGACAGCTACAATCAGCCCCAGCATTTT CASSSHDSYNQPQHF
TRBD1 TRBJ1-6 TRBV3-1/TRBV3-2 NA TGTGCCAGCAGCCAAAGACAGGGTGAATCACCCCTCCACTTT CASSQRQGESPLHF
NA TRBJ2-5 TRBV10-3 NA TGTGCCATCAGTGAGTCGAAACTAGTAGAGACCCAGTACTTC CAISESKLVETQYF
TRBD1 TRBJ2-7 TRBV10-3 NA TGTGCCATCAGTGGACGGGACAGGGGGTACTACGAGCAGTACTTC CAISGRDRGYYEQYF
TRBD2 TRBJ2-7 TRBV27 NA TGTGCCAGCAGTTTCCGCCACATACTAGCGGGGCCCTCCTACGAGCAGTACTTC CASSFRHILAGPSYEQYF
NA TRBJ1-3 TRBV9 NA TGTGCCAGCACGTCGGGTACTGGAAACACCATATATTTT CASTSGTGNTIYF